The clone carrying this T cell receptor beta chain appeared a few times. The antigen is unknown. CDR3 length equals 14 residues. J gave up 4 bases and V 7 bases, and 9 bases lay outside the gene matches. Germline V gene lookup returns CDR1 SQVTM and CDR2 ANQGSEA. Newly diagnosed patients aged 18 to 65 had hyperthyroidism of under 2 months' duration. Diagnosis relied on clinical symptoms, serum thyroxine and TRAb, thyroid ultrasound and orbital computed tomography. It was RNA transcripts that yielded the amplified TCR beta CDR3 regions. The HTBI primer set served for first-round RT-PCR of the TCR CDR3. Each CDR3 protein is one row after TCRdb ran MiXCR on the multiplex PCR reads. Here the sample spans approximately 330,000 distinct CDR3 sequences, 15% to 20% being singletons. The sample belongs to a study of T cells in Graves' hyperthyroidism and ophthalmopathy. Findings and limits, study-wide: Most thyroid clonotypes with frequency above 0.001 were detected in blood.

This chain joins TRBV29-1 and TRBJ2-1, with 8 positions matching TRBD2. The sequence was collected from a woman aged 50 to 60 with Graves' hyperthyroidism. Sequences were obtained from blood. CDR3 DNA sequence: TGCAGCGCCCGCGCCGGGGGGGCTTACAATGAGCAGTTCTTC. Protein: CSARAGGAYNEQFF.